The rows below give T cell receptor beta chains drawn from one sample of a study of cytomegalovirus exposure and HLA in healthy donors. Generated by immunoSEQ multiplex PCR, the TCRdb table keeps only in-frame clones and is missing some. The sample includes approximately 150,000 clones, roughly 70% of them seen just once. Sequencing used PBMCs. These receptors were obtained from a male donor in good health and CMV-seronegative. Both conserved end residues are part of each CDR3. D genes are given only for firm matches. Some rows mark clone size as missing; the rest say once, few, many or name a class of expanded clone.

>-|TRBV6-4|TRBJ2-3|-
TGTGCCAGCAGTCCGACTGGCACAGATACGCAGTATTTT
CASSPTGTDTQYF
>TRBD1|TRBV28|TRBJ1-1|-
TGTGCCAGCAGTTTAGGACAGGACACTGAAGCTTTCTTT
CASSLGQDTEAFF
>-|TRBV9|TRBJ1-5|once
TGTGCCAGCAGCCCCGGGTCAGACAATCAGCCCCAGCATTTT
CASSPGSDNQPQHF
>-|TRBV7-9|TRBJ1-1|once
TGTGCCAGCAGCTTAGGCCACAAGTTGGAGCACACTGAAGCTTTCTTT
CASSLGHKLEHTEAFF
>-|TRBV28|TRBJ2-3|-
TGTGCCAGCAGCCAGGTCCCCCATACGCAGTATTTT
CASSQVPHTQYF
>-|TRBV5-8|TRBJ1-1|-
TGTGCCAGCAGCTTTCAGGGTCCCCTGGGGAACACTGAAGCTTTCTTT
CASSFQGPLGNTEAFF
>TRBD1|TRBV27|TRBJ1-5|-
TGTGCCAGCAGTCGCACCCGACAGGGGGCTGAGAGCAATCAGCCCCAGCATTTT
CASSRTRQGAESNQPQHF
>TRBD2|TRBV7-2|TRBJ2-1|-
TGTGCCAGCAGCTCCACTAGCGGCGCTTACAATGAGCAGTTCTTC
CASSSTSGAYNEQFF
>TRBD1|TRBV6-1|TRBJ2-7|-
TGTGCCAGCAGTGCGCGACAGGGGTCGAAGGAGCAGTACTTC
CASSARQGSKEQYF
>-|TRBV5-4|TRBJ1-1|-
TGTGCCAGCAGTCTAGACAGGCCGAACACTGAAGCTTTCTTT
CASSLDRPNTEAFF
>-|TRBV28|TRBJ1-5|-
TGTGCCAGCAGCACACGGGTTAGCAATCAGCCCCAGCATTTT
CASSTRVSNQPQHF
>TRBD1|TRBV7-7|TRBJ1-5|-
TGTGCTAGCAGCCGACAGGGGCTTAATCAGCCCCAGCATTTT
CASSRQGLNQPQHF
>-|TRBV6-6|TRBJ2-7|-
TGTGCCAGCAGTTACAATGTCAGGGGACCTTATTACGAGCAGTACTTC
CASSYNVRGPYYEQYF
>-|TRBV11-3|TRBJ2-1|-
TGTGCCAGCAGCTTAGCGGAGAGCTCCTACAATGAGCAGTTCTTC
CASSLAESSYNEQFF
>-|TRBV28|TRBJ2-7|-
TGTGCCAGCATATCTGCGGATATCTCCTACGAGCAGTACTTC
CASISADISYEQYF
>TRBD1|TRBV2|TRBJ1-3|few
TGTGCCAGCAGCTTACAGGGGGCTAGTGGAAACACCATATATTTT
CASSLQGASGNTIYF
>-|TRBV27|TRBJ2-7|-
TGTGCCAGCAGTTTCTTCGCCGGGCGGGGCTACGAGCAGTACTTC
CASSFFAGRGYEQYF
>-|TRBV19|TRBJ2-3|-
TGTGCCAGTAGTATCTCAGGGGGGACTCCAAGCACAGATACGCAGTATTTT
CASSISGGTPSTDTQYF
>-|TRBV2|TRBJ1-1|-
TGTGCCAGCAGGGGGCGCGGGGCTGAAGCTTTCTTT
CASRGRGAEAFF
>TRBD1|TRBV6-1|TRBJ1-1|-
TGTGCCAGCAGGGCGGACAGGCCCGGCCCCACTGAAGCTTTCTTT
CASRADRPGPTEAFF
>TRBD2|TRBV28|TRBJ2-5|-
TGTGCCAGCAGCGGGGGGGCCGGAGAGACCCAGTACTTC
CASSGGAGETQYF
>TRBD2|TRBV28|TRBJ2-2|-
TGTGCCAGCAGCTTGGGAGGGACCCAAGCCACCGGGGAGCTGTTTTTT
CASSLGGTQATGELFF
>TRBD1|TRBV2|TRBJ1-6|-
TGTGCCAGCAGTGGGACAGGGTTTTCACCCCTCCACTTT
CASSGTGFSPLHF
>-|TRBV5-1|TRBJ1-1|-
TGCGCCAGCAGCTTGGAGGTCAGGGAGAACACTGAAGCTTTCTTT
CASSLEVRENTEAFF
>-|TRBV12-5|TRBJ2-1|-
TGTGCTAGTACCAGGGGGGAGGTCGGGGAGCAGTTCTTC
CASTRGEVGEQFF
>-|TRBV5-1|TRBJ2-1|-
TGCGCCAGCAGCTTGCAGGGCCCCTACAATGAGCAGTTCTTC
CASSLQGPYNEQFF
>-|TRBV7-2|TRBJ2-5|-
TGTGCCAGCAGCTTATCCGGTTATGAGACCCAGTACTTC
CASSLSGYETQYF
>TRBD1|TRBV7-9|TRBJ2-5|-
TGTGCCAGCAGCTCGGGACAGGGGGACGAAGAGACCCAGTACTTC
CASSSGQGDEETQYF
>TRBD2|TRBV7-2|TRBJ2-5|once
TGTGCCAGCAGCTCGACTAGCGCGCAAGAGACCCAGTACTTC
CASSSTSAQETQYF
>TRBD1|TRBV10-1|TRBJ2-7|-
TGCGCCAGCAGTGCGGACAGGGGTGAACCGTCCCAGTACTTC
CASSADRGEPSQYF
>-|TRBV19|TRBJ1-5|-
TGTGCCAGTAGTATAATCGGGAATCAGCCCCAGCATTTT
CASSIIGNQPQHF
>TRBD1|TRBV6-6|TRBJ1-1|-
TGTGCCAGCAGTTACACTCCGACAGGGGGCACTGAAGCTTTCTTT
CASSYTPTGGTEAFF
>TRBD2|TRBV18|TRBJ2-1|-
TGTGCCAGCTCACCCCGGGGGGACTCGATAAATGAGCAGTTCTTC
CASSPRGDSINEQFF
>-|TRBV23-1|TRBJ2-2|-
TGCGCCAGCAGTCACCGGCCGGGCATTGGCGGGACCGGGGAGCTGTTTTTT
CASSHRPGIGGTGELFF
>TRBD1|TRBV4-3|TRBJ2-1|-
TGCGCCAGCAGCCAAGTCCCCTGGGGACAGGGGTACAATGAGCAGTTCTTC
CASSQVPWGQGYNEQFF
>TRBD2|TRBV27|TRBJ2-5|-
TGTGCCAGCAGCCTACGATCGCTCCCGGGGCTAGCGGGGGGAATCCAACAAGAGACCCAGTACTTC
CASSLRSLPGLAGGIQQETQYF
>-|TRBV5-5|TRBJ1-1|-
TGTGCCAGCAGCTTGAGGGGGTTGGCCGGAGGCACTGAAGCTTTCTTT
CASSLRGLAGGTEAFF
>TRBD2|TRBV28|TRBJ2-1|-
TGTGCCAGCAGTTTACGGGGGGGCTCCTACAATGAGCAGTTCTTC
CASSLRGGSYNEQFF
>-|TRBV30|TRBJ1-1|-
TGTGCCTGGAGTCCTACAGGGACCACTGAAGCTTTCTTT
CAWSPTGTTEAFF
>-|TRBV18|TRBJ1-1|few
TGTGCCAGCTCACCAATAAGGGGGTTGAACACTGAAGCTTTCTTT
CASSPIRGLNTEAFF
>TRBD2|TRBV7-3|TRBJ2-1|-
TGTGCCAGCAGCGATCAGCGGGAGGGCCGGCATGAGCAGTTCTTC
CASSDQREGRHEQFF
>-|TRBV19|TRBJ2-7|few
TGTGCCAGTAGCTTCACCAGGGGCGAGCAGTACTTC
CASSFTRGEQYF
>-|TRBV19|TRBJ2-1|-
TGTGCCGGTAGTATCGTAACGGGACTCAACAATGAGCAGTTCTTC
CAGSIVTGLNNEQFF
>-|TRBV7-2|TRBJ1-3|-
TGTGCCAGCAGCCCTCGGCGGGGGCGAGGAAACACCATATATTTT
CASSPRRGRGNTIYF
>-|TRBV19|TRBJ1-1|-
TGTGCCAGTAGACTGCCAGGGAACACTGAAGCTTTCTTT
CASRLPGNTEAFF
>TRBD2|TRBV5-8|TRBJ2-7|-
TGTGCCGACCGGACTAGCGGGAGGGGCGAGCAGTACTTC
CADRTSGRGEQYF
>-|TRBV18|TRBJ1-5|once
TGTGCCAGCTCAATATCAGGGTATAGCAATCAGCCCCAGCATTTT
CASSISGYSNQPQHF
>-|TRBV7-9|TRBJ2-7|-
TGTGCCAGCAGCTCCCCTCGGTCCTACGAGCAGTACTTC
CASSSPRSYEQYF
>TRBD2|TRBV4-1|TRBJ2-3|-
TGCGCCAGCAGCCAAGTTACAATCAGGGAGGGAGATACGCAGTATTTT
CASSQVTIREGDTQYF
>TRBD1|TRBV5-1|TRBJ1-1|-
TGCGCCAGCAGCTTGGACAGGGGGGGGACTGAAGCTTTCTTT
CASSLDRGGTEAFF
>-|TRBV7-8|TRBJ1-5|-
TGTGCCAGCAGCAGCGGGACAAAACTACACAATCAGCCCCAGCATTTT
CASSSGTKLHNQPQHF
>TRBD1|TRBV7-9|TRBJ2-2|-
TGTGCCAGCAGCTTACAGGGGGCTGGCGGGGAGCTGTTTTTT
CASSLQGAGGELFF
>-|TRBV7-2|TRBJ2-1|-
TGTGCCAGCACTCCGTGGGGCGGGAACAACAATGAGCAGTTCTTC
CASTPWGGNNNEQFF
>-|TRBV5-1|TRBJ1-1|-
TGCGCCAGCAGCTTGCGAGCGAACACTGAAGCTTTCTTT
CASSLRANTEAFF
>-|TRBV6-5|TRBJ1-5|-
TGTGCCAGCACCCAGGGACACAATCAGCCCCAGCATTTT
CASTQGHNQPQHF
>-|TRBV7-9|TRBJ2-2|few
TGTGCCAGCAGCTTGAGTGGCGGGGAGCTGTTTTTT
CASSLSGGELFF
>TRBD1|TRBV5-4|TRBJ2-5|-
TGTGCCAGCAGCGGTGTCGGGACAGGGCTTCAAGAGACCCAGTACTTC
CASSGVGTGLQETQYF